This TCR beta chain was documented in a study of CXCR3-negative and CXCR3-positive naive CD8 T cells. Germline V lookup: CDR1 SEHNR, CDR2 FQNEAQ (reference sequence). This CDR3 has 13 residues. The TRB libraries of cDNA were built by UMI-labeled 5' RACE. One entry per CDR3 protein, without DNA, is what TCRdb gives after re-calling the 5' RACE reads. This repertoire includes about 130,000 distinct CDR3 sequences. Sample: naive CXCR3- CD8+ T cells from blood. Subset of the sample: CD45RO-CCR7+CD27+CD95- naive CD8+ T cells lacking CXCR3 (TNR3-). This sequence originates from a human donor in good health. Some clones in this sample may be carry-over from other donors' samples. The chain recombines TRBV7-9 with TRBJ2-5. CDR3 residues: CASSRLNQETQYF.